These 10 T cell receptor beta chains came from one sample sequenced in a study of T cell repertoires in cytomegalovirus infection. TCRdb re-analysed the reads in MiXCR, keeping a single row per CDR3 protein. This sample has approximately 750,000 distinct CDR3 sequences, with about 40% found just once. Sequencing input: PBMCs. Receptors originate from a human donor in good health (CMV status not recorded). Some clones in this sample may be carry-over from other donors' samples.

There are a few counts of this clonotype. The chain is built from TRBV7-2 and TRBJ2-3; 12 positions match TRBD2. V was clipped by 5 bases and J by 0 bases; unmatched bases: 6. Germline CDR1 and CDR2: SGHTA and FQGNSA. The CDR3 has 17 residues. The CDR3 loop is CASSRQGLAGSTDTQYF. The DNA of the CDR3 is TGTGCCAGCAGCCGACAGGGACTAGCGGGTAGCACAGATACGCAGTATTTT.

This rearrangement joins TRBV6-6 to TRBJ1-2; the D gene is possibly TRBD1 (5 bases). Germline V CDR1 and CDR2: MNHNY, SVGAGI (reference sequence). V lost 6 bases and J 8 bases, leaving 22 bases between the germline ends. This CDR3 comprises 15 residues. CDR3 loop: CASSTSDGGAVGYTF. The CDR3 nucleotides are TGTGCCAGCAGCACTTCGGACGGCGGGGCTGTCGGCTACACCTTC.

This clonotype was counted only a few times. V is TRBV4-1 and J is TRBJ1-4, with D unresolved. Trimming left V 3 bases short and J 2 bases short, with 19 bases between. The CDR3 covers 18 residues. Per the germline V gene, CDR1 is MGHRA and CDR2 is YSYEKL. CDR3 region: CASSQASGNIFTNEKLFF. The CDR3 DNA follows: TGCGCCAGCAGCCAGGCTAGCGGAAACATCTTTACTAATGAAAAACTGTTTTTT.

CDR3 sequence (DNA): TGTGCCAGCAGCCCGCGTGCGTTGGGGGGGGCCTACGAGCAGTACTTC. Residues: CASSPRALGGAYEQYF. The V gene is TRBV7-2, the J gene TRBJ2-7; TRBD2 matches at 7 bases. Trimming at V came to 5 bases and at J to 2 bases, leaving 12 bases not matched to a gene. The CDR3 contains 16 residues. Germline-derived CDR1 and CDR2 are SGHTA and FQGNSA. The full variable domain, rest sourced from reference TRBV7-2 and TRBJ2-7, is GAGVSQSPSNKVTEKGKDVELRCDPISGHTALYWYRQSLGQGLEFLIYFQGNSAPDKSGLPSDRFSAERTGGSVSTLTIQRTQQEDSAVYLCASSPRALGGAYEQYFGPGTRLTVT.

This clonotype was found a few times. The V and J genes are TRBV20-1 and TRBJ1-1; D gene ambiguous. This CDR3 contains 13 residues. Trimming stripped 2 bases from V and 2 bases from J, with 9 bases between. CDR1 is DFQATT, CDR2 SNEGSKA, per germline (reference sequence). The CDR3 spells CSARWGTNTEAFF. The DNA of the CDR3 is TGCAGTGCTAGATGGGGTACCAACACTGAAGCTTTCTTT.

This clonotype was seen a few times. The chain links TRBV7-8 to TRBJ1-1; D might be TRBD1 (6 bases). The CDR3 is 15 amino acids. Between the trimmed V and J ends, which lost 0 bases and 1 base, there was a span of 9 bases. The germline gives CDR1 SGHVS, CDR2 FQNEAQ. For the CDR3, the DNA is TGTGCCAGCAGCTTAGCAGGGACATCGAACACTGAAGCTTTCTTT. It translates to CASSLAGTSNTEAFF. The full variable domain, completed using reference TRBV7-8 and TRBJ1-1, is GAGVSQSPRYKVAKRGQDVALRCDPISGHVSLFWYQQALGQGPEFLTYFQNEAQLDKSGLPSDRFFAERPEGSVSTLKIQRTQQEDSAVYLCASSLAGTSNTEAFFGQGTRLTVV.

The chain has TRBV12-3 or TRBV12-4 and TRBJ2-7; 8 nucleotides match TRBD1. The CDR3 totals 13 residues. V shed 6 bases and J 2 bases; nucleotides not matched to a gene: 3. CDR3 bases: TGTGCCAGCAGCCAACAGGGGGCCTACGAGCAGTACTTC. Translation: CASSQQGAYEQYF.

As concerns this clonotype: Because it lacks the conserved phenylalanine or tryptophan at the end, this CDR3 is likely a read error. The DNA for the CDR3 is TGTGCCAGCAGCCTTATTGTAGCTCTAAGCACAGATACGCAGTATGTT. Translated, it gives CASSLIVALSTDTQYV. The chain recombines TRBV7-2 with TRBJ2-3, with D uncertain. The CDR3 runs to 16 residues. Germline assignment: CDR1 SGHTA and CDR2 FQGNSA. V lost 5 bases and J lost 0, with 15 bases in between.

The V gene is TRBV5-6, the J gene TRBJ2-5; 9 bases fit TRBD2. The CDR3 loop spans 15 amino acids. The germline V gene has CDR1 SGHDT and CDR2 YYEEEE. V trimming: 4 bases; J trimming: 3 bases; junction bases outside the gene matches: 7. CDR3 in amino acids: CASSPPGGGEETQYF. CDR3 DNA: TGTGCCAGCAGCCCCCCCGGCGGGGGGGAAGAGACCCAGTACTTC.

The DNA for the CDR3 is TGTGCCACCAGCAGAGATGAACCGGAGACCCAGTACTTC. Protein sequence: CATSRDEPETQYF. The V call is TRBV15, the J call TRBJ2-5; D is uncertain. The germline V gene has CDR1 LNHNV and CDR2 YYDKDF (reference sequence). The CDR3 sequence is 13 residues long. V was clipped by 0 bases and J by 5 bases, with 7 bases between them. The full variable domain, its missing parts supplied by reference TRBV15 and TRBJ2-5, is DAMVIQNPRYQVTQFGKPVTLSCSQTLNHNVMYWYQQKSSQAPKLLFHYYDKDFNNEADTPDNFQSRRPNTSFCFLDIRSPGLGDTAMYLCATSRDEPETQYFGPGTRLLVL.